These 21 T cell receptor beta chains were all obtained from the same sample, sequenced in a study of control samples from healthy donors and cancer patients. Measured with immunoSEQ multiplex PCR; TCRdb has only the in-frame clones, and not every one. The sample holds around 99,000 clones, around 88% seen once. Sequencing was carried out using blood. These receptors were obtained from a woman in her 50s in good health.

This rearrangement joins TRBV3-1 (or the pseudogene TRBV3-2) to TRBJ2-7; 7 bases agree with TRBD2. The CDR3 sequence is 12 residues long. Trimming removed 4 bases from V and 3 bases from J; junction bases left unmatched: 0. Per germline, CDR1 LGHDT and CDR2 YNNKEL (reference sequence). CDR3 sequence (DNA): TGTGCCAGCAGCCGGGGGGGCTACGAGCAGTACTTC. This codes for CASSRGGYEQYF.

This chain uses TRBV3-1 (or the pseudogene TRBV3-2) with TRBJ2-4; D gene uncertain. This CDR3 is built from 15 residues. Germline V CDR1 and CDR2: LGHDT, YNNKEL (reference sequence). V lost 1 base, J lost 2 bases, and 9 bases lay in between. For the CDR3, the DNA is TGTGCCAGCAGCCAAGTAGGTGGATCCAAAAACATTCAGTACTTC. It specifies CASSQVGGSKNIQYF.

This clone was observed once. CDR3 DNA sequence: TGTGCCAGCAGCGTTCGAGATACGGGACTAGGTATCTTTGAGCAGTTCTTC. Translated, it gives CASSVRDTGLGIFEQFF. This chain connects TRBV9 to TRBJ2-1; TRBD2 matches at 8 bases. Germline values: CDR1 SGDLS, CDR2 YYNGEE. Germline trimming cut 2 bases from V and 9 bases from J; bases unmatched to any gene: 16. The CDR3 runs to 17 residues.

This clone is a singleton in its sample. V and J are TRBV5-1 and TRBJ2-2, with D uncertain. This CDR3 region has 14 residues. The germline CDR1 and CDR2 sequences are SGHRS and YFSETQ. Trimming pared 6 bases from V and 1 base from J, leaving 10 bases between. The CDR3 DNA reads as TGCGCCAGCACCGTCCCGGGGAACACCGGGGAGCTGTTTTTT. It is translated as CASTVPGNTGELFF. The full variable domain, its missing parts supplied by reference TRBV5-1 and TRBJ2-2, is KAGVTQTPRYLIKTRGQQVTLSCSPISGHRSVSWYQQTPGQGLQFLFEYFSETQRNKGNFPGRFSGRQFSNSRSEMNVSTLELGDSALYLCASTVPGNTGELFFGEGSRLTVL.

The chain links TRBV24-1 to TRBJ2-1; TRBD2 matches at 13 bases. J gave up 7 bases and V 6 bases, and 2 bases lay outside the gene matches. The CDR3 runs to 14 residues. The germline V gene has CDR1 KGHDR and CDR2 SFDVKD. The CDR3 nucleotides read TGTGCCACCAGTCGACTAGCGGGAGGAAATGAGCAGTTCTTC. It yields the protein CATSRLAGGNEQFF.

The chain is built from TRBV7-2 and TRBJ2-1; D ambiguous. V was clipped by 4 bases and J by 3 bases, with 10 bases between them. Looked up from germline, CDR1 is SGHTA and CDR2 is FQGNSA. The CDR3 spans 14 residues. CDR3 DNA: TGTGCCAGCAGCTGGTTAAAGGGCTACAATGAGCAGTTCTTC. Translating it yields CASSWLKGYNEQFF.

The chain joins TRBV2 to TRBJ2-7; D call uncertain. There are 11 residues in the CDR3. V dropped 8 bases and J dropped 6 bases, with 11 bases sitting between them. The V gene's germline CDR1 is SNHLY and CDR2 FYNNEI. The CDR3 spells CASGYSTEQYF. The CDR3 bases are TGTGCCAGCGGCTACTCTACCGAGCAGTACTTC.

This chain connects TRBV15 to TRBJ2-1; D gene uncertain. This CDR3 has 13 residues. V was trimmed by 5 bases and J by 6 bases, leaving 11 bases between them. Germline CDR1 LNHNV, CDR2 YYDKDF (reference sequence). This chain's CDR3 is CATSGYSTNEQFF. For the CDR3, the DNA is TGTGCCACCAGCGGGTATTCGACCAATGAGCAGTTCTTC.

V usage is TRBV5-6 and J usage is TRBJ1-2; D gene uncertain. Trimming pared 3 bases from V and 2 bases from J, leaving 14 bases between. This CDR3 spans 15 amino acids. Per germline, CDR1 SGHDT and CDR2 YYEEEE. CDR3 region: CASSWKTGENYGYTF. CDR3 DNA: TGTGCCAGCAGCTGGAAGACGGGTGAGAACTATGGCTACACCTTC.

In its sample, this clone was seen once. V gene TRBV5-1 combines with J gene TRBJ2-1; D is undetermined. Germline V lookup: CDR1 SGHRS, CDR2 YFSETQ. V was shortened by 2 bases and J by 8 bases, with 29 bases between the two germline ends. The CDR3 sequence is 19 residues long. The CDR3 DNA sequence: TGCGCCAGCAGCTTCTTGATGTTAGACCGATCACCACACGCGGATGAGCAGTTCTTC. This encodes CASSFLMLDRSPHADEQFF.

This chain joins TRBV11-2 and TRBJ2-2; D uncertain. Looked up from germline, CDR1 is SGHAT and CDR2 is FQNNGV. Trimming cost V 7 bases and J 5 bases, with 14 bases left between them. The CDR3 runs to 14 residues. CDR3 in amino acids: CASTRRSRTGELFF. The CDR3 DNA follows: TGTGCCAGCACCCGACGCTCGCGTACCGGGGAGCTGTTTTTT.

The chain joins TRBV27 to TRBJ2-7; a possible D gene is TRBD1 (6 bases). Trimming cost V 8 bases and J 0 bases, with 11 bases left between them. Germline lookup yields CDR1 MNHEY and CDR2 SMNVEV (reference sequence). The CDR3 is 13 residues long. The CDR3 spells CASGTGSSYEQYV. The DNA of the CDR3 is TGTGCCAGCGGAACAGGGAGCTCCTACGAGCAGTACGTC.

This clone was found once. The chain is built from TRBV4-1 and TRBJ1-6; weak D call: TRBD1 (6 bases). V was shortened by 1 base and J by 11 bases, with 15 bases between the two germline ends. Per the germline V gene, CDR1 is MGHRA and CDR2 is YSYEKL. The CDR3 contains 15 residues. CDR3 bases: TGCGCCAGCAGCCAAGTCCGGGACATAGCAGCACCCCTCCACTTT. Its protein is CASSQVRDIAAPLHF.

The CDR3 DNA reads as TGTGCTAGTTGGGACAGTTTGCCTCGCAGTGAGCAGTTCTTC. Protein sequence: CASWDSLPRSEQFF. The J gene is TRBJ2-1, the V gene TRBV12-5; 7 bases are shared with TRBD1. CDR3 length: 14 residues. Trimming took 8 bases from V and 9 from J; bases not matched to a gene: 13. In germline, CDR1 is LGHNT, CDR2 FRNRAP.

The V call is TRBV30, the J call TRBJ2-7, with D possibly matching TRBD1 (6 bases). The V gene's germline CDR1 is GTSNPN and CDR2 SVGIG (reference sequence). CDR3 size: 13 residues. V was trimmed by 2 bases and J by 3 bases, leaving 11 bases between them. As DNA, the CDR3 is TGTGCCTGGAGTTTAGGGGGTGGCTACGAGCAGTACGTC. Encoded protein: CAWSLGGGYEQYV.

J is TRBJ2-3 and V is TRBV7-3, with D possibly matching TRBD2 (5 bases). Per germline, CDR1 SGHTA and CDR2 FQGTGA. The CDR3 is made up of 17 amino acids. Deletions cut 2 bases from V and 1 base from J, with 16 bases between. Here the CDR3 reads CASSLRPRTPGTDTQYF. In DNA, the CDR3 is TGTGCCAGCAGCTTACGCCCCCGGACTCCCGGCACAGATACGCAGTATTTT.

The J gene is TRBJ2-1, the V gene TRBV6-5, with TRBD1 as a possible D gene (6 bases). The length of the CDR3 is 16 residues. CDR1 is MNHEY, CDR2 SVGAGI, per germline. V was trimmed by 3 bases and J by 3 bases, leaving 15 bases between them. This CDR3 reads CASSYAGTSIYNEQFF. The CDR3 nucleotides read TGTGCCAGCAGTTATGCCGGGACAAGTATCTACAATGAGCAGTTCTTC.

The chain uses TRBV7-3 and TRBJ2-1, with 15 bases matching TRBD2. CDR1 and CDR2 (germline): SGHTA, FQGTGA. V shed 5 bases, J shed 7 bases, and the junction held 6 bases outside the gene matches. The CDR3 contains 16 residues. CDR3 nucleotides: TGTGCCAGCAGCGCGGGGACTAGCGGGAGGTATAATGAGCAGTTCTTC. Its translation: CASSAGTSGRYNEQFF.

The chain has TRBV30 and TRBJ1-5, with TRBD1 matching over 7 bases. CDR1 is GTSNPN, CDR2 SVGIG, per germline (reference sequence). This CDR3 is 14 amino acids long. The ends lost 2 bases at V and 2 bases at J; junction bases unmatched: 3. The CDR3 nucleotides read TGTGCCTGGAGTACAGGGGAAGGCAATCAGCCCCAGCATTTT. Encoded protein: CAWSTGEGNQPQHF.

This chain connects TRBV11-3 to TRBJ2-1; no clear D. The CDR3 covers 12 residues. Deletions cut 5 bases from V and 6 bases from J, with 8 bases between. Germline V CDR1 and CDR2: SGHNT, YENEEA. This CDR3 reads CASSRASNEQFF. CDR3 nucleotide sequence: TGTGCCAGCAGCAGGGCGAGCAATGAGCAGTTCTTC. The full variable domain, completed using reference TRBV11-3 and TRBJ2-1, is EAGVVQSPRYKIIEKKQPVAFWCNPISGHNTLYWYLQNLGQGPELLIRYENEEAVDDSQLPKDRFSAERLKGVDSTLKIQPAELGDSAVYLCASSRASNEQFFGPGTRLTVL.

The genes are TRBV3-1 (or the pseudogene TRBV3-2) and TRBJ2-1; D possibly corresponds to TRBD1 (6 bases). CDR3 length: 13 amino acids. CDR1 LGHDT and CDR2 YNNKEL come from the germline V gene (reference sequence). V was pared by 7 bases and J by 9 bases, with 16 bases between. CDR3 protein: CASTSLQGTEQFF. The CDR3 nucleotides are TGTGCCAGCACCTCATTACAGGGCACTGAGCAGTTCTTC.